This TCR beta chain came from a study of blood T cell repertoires in COVID-19. Study details: Sites in the United States, Italy and Spain provided acute and convalescent COVID-19 samples. PBMCs, B-cell-depleted T cells, or T cells provided the cDNA or gDNA that made up the material.

CDR3 length: 13 residues. Germline CDR1 reads MNHEY; CDR2 reads SVGEGT. The ends were cut back, 5 bases at V and 4 bases at J, with 10 bases in the middle. Authors' data handling: Amplification with reference gene primers provided the estimates of nucleated cell counts. The method was immunoSEQ multiplex PCR; TCRdb's version includes in-frame clones alone and lacks a portion of them. D and trimming were read from the DNA, whereas the V and J calls and clone size are those reported in that table. The profile covers more than 95,000 clones, with roughly 80% appearing a single time and 8% to 10% taken by the ten largest.

The clonotype originates from a woman aged 70 to 79 with acute or convalescent COVID-19. The rearrangement joins TRBV6-2 or TRBV6-3 to TRBJ2-3; the D gene is possibly TRBD1 (5 bases). Sequencing was done on a sample of peripheral blood. CDR3 protein: CASSLRVPDTQYF. Here the CDR3 DNA reads TGTGCCAGCAGTCTCAGGGTACCAGATACGCAGTATTTT.